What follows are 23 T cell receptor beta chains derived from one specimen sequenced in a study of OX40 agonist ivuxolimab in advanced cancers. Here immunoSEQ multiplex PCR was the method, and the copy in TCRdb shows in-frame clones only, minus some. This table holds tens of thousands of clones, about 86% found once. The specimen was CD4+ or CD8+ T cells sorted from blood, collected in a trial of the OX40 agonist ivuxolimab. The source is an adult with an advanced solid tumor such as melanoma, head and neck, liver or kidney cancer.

The CDR3 nucleotides read TGCGCCAGCAGCTGGGCGTCAGCCTACGAGCAGTACTTC. Its protein product is CASSWASAYEQYF. The chain carries TRBV5-1 and TRBJ2-7; unclear D gene. Germline CDR1 SGHRS, CDR2 YFSETQ. V lost 3 bases and J lost 2, with 9 bases in between. This CDR3 region has 13 residues.

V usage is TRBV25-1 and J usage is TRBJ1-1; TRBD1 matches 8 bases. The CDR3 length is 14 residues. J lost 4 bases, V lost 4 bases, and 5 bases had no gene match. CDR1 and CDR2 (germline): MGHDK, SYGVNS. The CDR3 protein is CASSGLTGGTEAFF. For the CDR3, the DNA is TGTGCCAGCAGTGGCCTAACAGGGGGCACTGAAGCTTTCTTT. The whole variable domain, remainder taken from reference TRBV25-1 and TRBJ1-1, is EADIYQTPRYLVIGTGKKITLECSQTMGHDKMYWYQQDPGMELHLIHYSYGVNSTEKGDLSSESTVSRIRTEHFPLTLESARPSHTSQYLCASSGLTGGTEAFFGQGTRLTVV.

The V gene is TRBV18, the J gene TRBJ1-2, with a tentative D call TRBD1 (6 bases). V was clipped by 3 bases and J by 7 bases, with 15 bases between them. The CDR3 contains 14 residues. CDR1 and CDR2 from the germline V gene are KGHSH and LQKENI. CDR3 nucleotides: TGTGCCAGCTCACCGATACAGGGAGAGGTTGGCTACACCTTC. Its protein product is CASSPIQGEVGYTF.

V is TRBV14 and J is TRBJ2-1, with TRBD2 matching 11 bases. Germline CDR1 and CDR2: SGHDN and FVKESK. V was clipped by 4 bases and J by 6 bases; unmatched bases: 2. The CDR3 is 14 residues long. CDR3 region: CASSPSGRFNEQFF. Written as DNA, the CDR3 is TGTGCCAGCAGCCCTAGCGGGAGGTTCAATGAGCAGTTCTTC.

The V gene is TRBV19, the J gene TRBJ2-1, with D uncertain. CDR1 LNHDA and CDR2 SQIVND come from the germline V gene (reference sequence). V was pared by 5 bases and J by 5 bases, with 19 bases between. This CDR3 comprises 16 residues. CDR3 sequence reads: CASSPFQAALDNEQFF. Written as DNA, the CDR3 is TGTGCCAGTAGTCCCTTCCAGGCGGCCCTTGACAATGAGCAGTTCTTC.

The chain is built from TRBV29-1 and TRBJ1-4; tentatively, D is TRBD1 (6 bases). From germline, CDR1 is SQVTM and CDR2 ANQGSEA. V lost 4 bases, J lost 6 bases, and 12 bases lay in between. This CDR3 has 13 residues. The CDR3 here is CSVAGEGDEKLFF. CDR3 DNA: TGCAGCGTTGCAGGCGAGGGGGATGAAAAACTGTTTTTT.

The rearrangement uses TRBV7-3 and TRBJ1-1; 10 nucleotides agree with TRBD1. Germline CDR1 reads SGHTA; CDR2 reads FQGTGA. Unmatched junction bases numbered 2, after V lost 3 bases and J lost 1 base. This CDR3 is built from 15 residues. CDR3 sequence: CASSLTGGTNTEAFF. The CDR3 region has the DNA TGTGCCAGCAGCTTGACAGGGGGCACGAACACTGAAGCTTTCTTT.

The CDR3 loop reads CASSVRGFNEKLFF. The CDR3 DNA follows: TGTGCCAGCAGTGTTAGGGGCTTTAATGAAAAACTGTTTTTT. The V gene is TRBV2, the J gene TRBJ1-4; TRBD1 is a possible D gene (5 bases). Per the germline V gene, CDR1 is SNHLY and CDR2 is FYNNEI. The germline V and J ends were trimmed by 4 bases and 4 bases, with 10 bases remaining between them. This CDR3 is 14 amino acids long.

CDR3 sequence reads: CASSYPNTEAFF. CDR3 nucleotide sequence: TGTGCCAGCAGTTACCCGAACACTGAAGCTTTCTTT. This chain uses TRBV6-6 with TRBJ1-1; D call uncertain. Trimming stripped 2 bases from V and 1 base from J, with 2 bases between. CDR3 length equals 12 residues. CDR1 and CDR2 from the germline V gene are MNHNY and SVGAGI (reference sequence).

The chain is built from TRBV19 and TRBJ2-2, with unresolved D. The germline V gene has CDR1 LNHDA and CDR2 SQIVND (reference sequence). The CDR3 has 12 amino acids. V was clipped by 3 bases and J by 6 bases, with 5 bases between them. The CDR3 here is CASSILPGELFF. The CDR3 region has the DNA TGTGCCAGTAGTATTTTACCCGGGGAGCTGTTTTTT.

CDR3 residues: CASSVDAGSYQETQYF. The DNA of the CDR3 is TGTGCCAGCAGCGTAGATGCAGGGAGTTACCAAGAGACCCAGTACTTC. The chain carries TRBV9 and TRBJ2-5; D possibly uses TRBD1 or TRBD2 (5 bases each). The germline CDR1 and CDR2 sequences are SGDLS and YYNGEE. V was trimmed by 0 bases and J by 0 bases, leaving 12 bases between them. This CDR3 is built from 16 residues.

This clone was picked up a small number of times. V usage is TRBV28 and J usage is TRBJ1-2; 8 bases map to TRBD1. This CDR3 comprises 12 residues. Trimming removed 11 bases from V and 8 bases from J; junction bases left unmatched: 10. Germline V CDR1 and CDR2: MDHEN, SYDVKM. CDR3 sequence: CAASYRGSGYTF. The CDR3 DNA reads TGTGCCGCGTCGTACAGGGGGAGCGGCTACACCTTC.

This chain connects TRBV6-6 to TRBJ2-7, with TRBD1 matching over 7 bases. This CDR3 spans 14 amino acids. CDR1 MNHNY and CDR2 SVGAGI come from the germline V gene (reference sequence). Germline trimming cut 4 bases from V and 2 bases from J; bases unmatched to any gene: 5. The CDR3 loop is CASSSRQGPYEQYF. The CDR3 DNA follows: TGTGCCAGCAGTTCCCGACAGGGACCCTACGAGCAGTACTTC.

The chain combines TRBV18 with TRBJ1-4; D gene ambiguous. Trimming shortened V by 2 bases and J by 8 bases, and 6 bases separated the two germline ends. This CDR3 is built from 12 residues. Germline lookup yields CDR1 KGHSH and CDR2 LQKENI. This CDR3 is CASSPGEEKLFF. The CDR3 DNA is TGTGCCAGCTCACCAGGGGAGGAAAAACTGTTTTTT.

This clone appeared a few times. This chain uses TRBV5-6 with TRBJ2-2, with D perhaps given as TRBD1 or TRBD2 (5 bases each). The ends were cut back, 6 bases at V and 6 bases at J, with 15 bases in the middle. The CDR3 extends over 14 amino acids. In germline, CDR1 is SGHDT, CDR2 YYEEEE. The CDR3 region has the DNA TGTGCCAGCACCGGGACCGACCCCGCCGGGGAGCTGTTTTTT. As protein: CASTGTDPAGELFF.

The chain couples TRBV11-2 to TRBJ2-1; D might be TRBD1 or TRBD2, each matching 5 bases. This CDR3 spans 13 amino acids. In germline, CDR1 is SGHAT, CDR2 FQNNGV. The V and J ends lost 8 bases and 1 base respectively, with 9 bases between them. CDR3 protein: CASGWGSYNEQFF. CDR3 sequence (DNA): TGTGCCAGCGGTTGGGGGTCCTACAATGAGCAGTTCTTC.

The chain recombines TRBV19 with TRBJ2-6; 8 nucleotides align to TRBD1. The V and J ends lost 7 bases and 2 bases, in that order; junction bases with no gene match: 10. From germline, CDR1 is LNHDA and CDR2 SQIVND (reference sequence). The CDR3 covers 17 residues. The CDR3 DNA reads TGTGCCAGTACAAGGGACAGGTCTGTAACTGGGGCCAACGTCCTGACTTTC. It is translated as CASTRDRSVTGANVLTF.

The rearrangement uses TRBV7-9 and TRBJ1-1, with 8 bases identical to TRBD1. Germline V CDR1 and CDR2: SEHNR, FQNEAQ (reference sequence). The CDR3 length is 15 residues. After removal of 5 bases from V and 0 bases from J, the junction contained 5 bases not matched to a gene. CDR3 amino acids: CASSPRQGMNTEAFF. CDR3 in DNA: TGTGCCAGCAGCCCCAGACAGGGGATGAACACTGAAGCTTTCTTT.

As DNA, the CDR3 is TGCGCCAGCAGCTTTTCGACAGGGGGCGGCGAGGGCTACACCTTC. This encodes CASSFSTGGGEGYTF. The V and J genes are TRBV5-1 and TRBJ1-2; TRBD1 matches 10 bases. The germline V gene encodes CDR1 SGHRS and CDR2 YFSETQ. The CDR3 loop spans 15 amino acids. Trimming removed 2 bases from V and 8 bases from J; junction bases left unmatched: 9.

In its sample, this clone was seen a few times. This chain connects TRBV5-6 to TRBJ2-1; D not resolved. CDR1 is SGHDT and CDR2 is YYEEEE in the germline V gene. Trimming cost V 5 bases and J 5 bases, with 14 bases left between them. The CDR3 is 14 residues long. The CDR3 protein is CASSWPDLNNEQFF. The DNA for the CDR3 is TGTGCCAGCAGTTGGCCGGATCTTAACAATGAGCAGTTCTTC.

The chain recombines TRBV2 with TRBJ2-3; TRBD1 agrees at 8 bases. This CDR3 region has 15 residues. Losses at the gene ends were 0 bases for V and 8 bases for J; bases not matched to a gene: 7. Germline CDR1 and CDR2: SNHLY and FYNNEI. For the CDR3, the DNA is TGTGCCAGCAGTGAAGCAGGACAGGGTCCGGGTACGCAGTATTTT. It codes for CASSEAGQGPGTQYF. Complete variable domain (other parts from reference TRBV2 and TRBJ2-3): EPEVTQTPSHQVTQMGQEVILRCVPISNHLYFYWYRQILGQKVEFLVSFYNNEISEKSEIFDDQFSVERPDGSNFTLKIRSTKLEDSAMYFCASSEAGQGPGTQYFGPGTRLTVL.

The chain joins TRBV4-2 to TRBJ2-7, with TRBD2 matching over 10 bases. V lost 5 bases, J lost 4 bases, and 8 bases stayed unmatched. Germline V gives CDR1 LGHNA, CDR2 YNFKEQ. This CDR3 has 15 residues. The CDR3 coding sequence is TGTGCCAGCAGCTCCCCTAGCGGGAGTAGGTACGAGCAGTACTTC. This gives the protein CASSSPSGSRYEQYF.

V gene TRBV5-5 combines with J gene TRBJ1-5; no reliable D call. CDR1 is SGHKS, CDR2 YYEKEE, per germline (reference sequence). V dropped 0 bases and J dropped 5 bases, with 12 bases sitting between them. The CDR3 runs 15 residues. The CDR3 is CASSLARGVYQPQHF. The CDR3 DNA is TGTGCCAGCAGCTTGGCTCGGGGAGTCTATCAGCCCCAGCATTTT.